These 27 T cell receptor beta chains came from one sample sequenced in a study of shared clonotypes between healthy human individuals. The table came from immunoSEQ multiplex PCR; TCRdb's copy has only in-frame clones and leaves some out. The table lists more than 1 million clones, 75% to 80% of them singletons. Material for sequencing was memory CD4+ T cells from PBMCs. The subset denotes: CD45RA-negative fraction. These receptors were collected from a man younger than 35 in good health. Some clones in this sample may be carry-over from other donors' samples.

The chain combines TRBV5-5 with TRBJ1-2; D gene ambiguous. Germline lookup yields CDR1 SGHKS and CDR2 YYEKEE (reference sequence). Trimming shortened V by 4 bases and J by 0 bases, and 10 bases separated the two germline ends. There are 14 residues in the CDR3. As DNA, the CDR3 is TGTGCCAGCAGCCCGCGGGAAGCTAACTATGGCTACACCTTC. Its protein is CASSPREANYGYTF.

This clone was picked up a small number of times. J is TRBJ1-4 and V is TRBV7-2; D unclear. Trimming removed 5 bases at V and 4 bases at J, with 8 bases between. Per the germline V gene, CDR1 is SGHTA and CDR2 is FQGNSA. The CDR3 extends over 13 amino acids. The CDR3 nucleotides read TGTGCCAGCAGCCGGCAGAATAATGAAAAACTGTTTTTT. Amino acids: CASSRQNNEKLFF.

The chain uses TRBV5-4 and TRBJ2-1; possible D gene TRBD2, 6 bases. Trimming took 3 bases from V and 4 from J, leaving 17 bases between them. CDR3 size: 16 residues. Germline CDR1 is SGHNT and CDR2 is YYREEE (reference sequence). CDR3 region: CASSSALGRGYNEQFF. The CDR3 region has the DNA TGTGCCAGCAGCTCCGCTTTAGGGCGGGGATACAATGAGCAGTTCTTC.

This clone showed up just a few times. The chain couples TRBV7-3 to TRBJ2-1; 15 bases are shared with TRBD2. Trimming removed 5 bases from V and 8 bases from J; junction bases left unmatched: 1. The CDR3 totals 14 residues. The V gene's germline CDR1 is SGHTA and CDR2 FQGTGA. The CDR3 DNA reads TGTGCCAGCAGCCGGACTAGCGGGAGGGATGAGCAGTTCTTC. This translates into CASSRTSGRDEQFF.

There are a few counts of this clone. V usage is TRBV20-1 and J usage is TRBJ1-5; D not certain. The V gene's germline CDR1 is DFQATT and CDR2 SNEGSKA (reference sequence). Deletions cut 3 bases from V and 11 bases from J, with 11 bases between. The CDR3 is 11 residues long. The CDR3 region has the DNA TGCAGTGCTAGGCAGCAGGTGGCCCAGCATTTT. Amino acid sequence: CSARQQVAQHF.

This chain joins TRBV19 and TRBJ2-7; D call uncertain. V dropped 7 bases and J dropped 1 base, with 17 bases sitting between them. The germline V gene has CDR1 LNHDA and CDR2 SQIVND (reference sequence). This CDR3 comprises 15 residues. The CDR3: CASTKNREGSYEQYF. The CDR3 nucleotides read TGTGCCAGTACCAAAAATAGGGAAGGGTCCTACGAGCAGTACTTC.

The J gene is TRBJ1-2, the V gene TRBV18; TRBD1 is a possible D gene (5 bases). Germline V CDR1 and CDR2: KGHSH, LQKENI. V shed 0 bases and J shed 8 bases, with 10 bases lying between them. The CDR3 is 13 residues long. The CDR3 DNA is TGTGCCAGCTCACCACCAGCGGGACGGGGCTACACCTTC. This sequence encodes CASSPPAGRGYTF.

This clone appeared a single time. V is TRBV18 and J is TRBJ1-1; D remains ambiguous. The germline CDR1 and CDR2 sequences are KGHSH and LQKENI. V was pared by 3 bases and J by 4 bases, with 12 bases between. The CDR3 loop spans 14 amino acids. CDR3 loop: CASSPFKVGTEAFF. The CDR3 DNA follows: TGTGCCAGCTCACCCTTCAAGGTAGGCACTGAAGCTTTCTTT.

The rearrangement joins TRBV5-1 to TRBJ2-7; a possible D gene is TRBD1 (5 bases). The CDR3 has 14 amino acids. From germline, CDR1 is SGHRS and CDR2 YFSETQ. V was trimmed by 1 base and J by 3 bases, leaving 11 bases between them. CDR3 region: CASSLQGDRYEQYF. CDR3 nucleotide sequence: TGCGCCAGCAGCTTGCAAGGGGATCGCTACGAGCAGTACTTC.

J is TRBJ2-3 and V is TRBV7-2; the D gene could be TRBD1 or TRBD2 (5 bases each). V lost 4 bases, J lost 2 bases, and 7 bases lay in between. Germline V CDR1 and CDR2: SGHTA, FQGNSA. The CDR3 spans 13 residues. The CDR3 is CASSWGSTDTQYF. The CDR3 DNA follows: TGTGCCAGCAGCTGGGGGTCCACAGATACGCAGTATTTT.

The chain uses TRBV9 and TRBJ1-2; D gene unclear. The CDR3 is 13 amino acids. Trimming stripped 0 bases from V and 3 bases from J, with 6 bases between. Germline-derived CDR1 and CDR2 are SGDLS and YYNGEE. CDR3 region: CASSVAADYGYTF. Here the CDR3 DNA reads TGTGCCAGCAGCGTAGCCGCGGACTATGGCTACACCTTC.

The CDR3 coding sequence is TGTGCCAGCTCACCACGGGCAGGGCTGGAGTACGAGCAGTACTTC. This gives the protein CASSPRAGLEYEQYF. V is TRBV18 and J is TRBJ2-7, with D possibly being TRBD1 (5 bases). The CDR3 is made up of 15 amino acids. Germline V gene data show CDR1 as KGHSH and CDR2 as LQKENI. With 1 base removed from V and 4 bases from J, the gap between germline ends came to 14 bases.

This sequence joins TRBV25-1 and TRBJ2-2, with 10 bases identical to TRBD1. The CDR3 length is 15 residues. The V and J ends lost 7 bases and 5 bases, in that order; junction bases with no gene match: 7. In germline, CDR1 is MGHDK, CDR2 SYGVNS. The CDR3 sequence: CASTRDRGGTGELFF. The CDR3 DNA sequence: TGTGCCAGCACCCGGGACAGGGGAGGGACCGGGGAGCTGTTTTTT.

This chain uses TRBV5-4 with TRBJ2-7; no clear D gene. V lost 1 base and J 2 bases, leaving 13 bases between the germline ends. Looked up from germline, CDR1 is SGHNT and CDR2 is YYREEE (reference sequence). This CDR3 spans 15 amino acids. CDR3 in amino acids: CASSLKGRFTYEQYF. For the CDR3, the DNA is TGTGCCAGCAGCTTGAAGGGCCGGTTCACCTACGAGCAGTACTTC.

This clone was seen only once. Additional DNA sequences in this sample encode the identical CDR3. The chain recombines TRBV2 with TRBJ2-6; D is uncertain. CDR3 length: 12 residues. Germline CDR1 is SNHLY and CDR2 is FYNNEI. V lost 8 bases to trimming and J lost 0 bases, with 2 bases between them. In DNA, the CDR3 is TGTGCCAGCTCCTCTGGGGCCAACGTCCTGACTTTC. This sequence encodes CASSSGANVLTF.

This chain links TRBV2 with TRBJ2-1; D is undetermined. The V and J ends lost 2 bases and 3 bases respectively, with 23 bases between them. Germline-derived CDR1 and CDR2 are SNHLY and FYNNEI. This CDR3 has 19 amino acids. The CDR3 region is CASSERRIADTSFYNEQFF. The CDR3 nucleotides are TGTGCCAGCAGTGAACGCCGGATAGCAGATACGAGCTTCTACAATGAGCAGTTCTTC.

This rearrangement joins TRBV18 to TRBJ1-1, with D possibly matching TRBD1 (6 bases). The CDR3 is 15 amino acids. Trimming took 2 bases from V and 4 from J, leaving 14 bases between them. CDR1 is KGHSH, CDR2 LQKENI, per germline. CDR3 protein: CASSPSQGGITEAFF. The CDR3 DNA reads TGTGCCAGCTCACCATCACAGGGAGGAATCACTGAAGCTTTCTTT.

As to this clone: The same CDR3 is also encoded by other DNA sequences in this sample. The V call is TRBV5-1, the J call TRBJ2-5, with TRBD1 matching over 10 bases. This CDR3 contains 13 residues. Germline-derived CDR1 and CDR2 are SGHRS and YFSETQ. The junction had 2 bases not matched to a gene; V was cut back by 4 bases and J by 5 bases. CDR3: CASSTGQGETQYF. DNA of the CDR3: TGCGCCAGCAGCACGGGACAGGGGGAGACCCAGTACTTC.

The V and J genes are TRBV7-3 and TRBJ2-6, with 7 bases aligning to TRBD1. This CDR3 contains 16 residues. Per germline, CDR1 SGHTA and CDR2 FQGTGA. With 4 bases clipped from V and 3 bases from J, the junction kept 6 bases outside the gene matches. The chain's CDR3 is CASSWKGGDGANVLTF. CDR3 coding DNA: TGTGCCAGCAGCTGGAAAGGGGGCGATGGGGCCAACGTCCTGACTTTC.

This chain uses TRBV5-1 with TRBJ2-6; no clear D gene. The V gene's germline CDR1 is SGHRS and CDR2 YFSETQ. Trimming took 0 bases from V and 0 from J, leaving 4 bases between them. The CDR3 runs to 15 residues. Written as DNA, the CDR3 is TGCGCCAGCAGCTTGGAGGCCTCTGGGGCCAACGTCCTGACTTTC. Residues: CASSLEASGANVLTF.

The chain employs TRBV6-6 and TRBJ2-2; 8 nucleotides agree with TRBD1. Unmatched junction bases numbered 9, after V lost 9 bases and J lost 6 bases. The CDR3 has 14 amino acids. Germline V gene sequence: CDR1 MNHNY, CDR2 SVGAGI (reference sequence). The CDR3 sequence is CARNRNRGAGELFF. The CDR3 coding sequence is TGTGCCAGAAATAGAAACAGGGGGGCCGGGGAGCTGTTTTTT.

The chain has TRBV5-5 and TRBJ2-3; D not certain. V was shortened by 3 bases and J by 6 bases, with 8 bases between the two germline ends. Per germline, CDR1 SGHKS and CDR2 YYEKEE (reference sequence). The CDR3 totals 12 residues. This chain's CDR3 is CASSSQGDTQYF. CDR3 bases: TGTGCCAGCAGCTCGCAAGGGGATACGCAGTATTTT. The full variable domain, with the rest looked up from reference TRBV5-5 and TRBJ2-3, is DAGVTQSPTHLIKTRGQQVTLRCSPISGHKSVSWYQQVLGQGPQFIFQYYEKEERGRGNFPDRFSARQFPNYSSELNVNALLLGDSALYLCASSSQGDTQYFGPGTRLTVL.

As for this clone: A read error may account for a junction end that differs from germline. CDR3 amino acids: CAWSVHISGNQPQHF. The CDR3 DNA sequence: TGTGCCTGGAGTGTACACATATCAGGCAATCAGCCCCAACATTTT. The chain is built from TRBV30 and TRBJ1-5; D is unresolved. The CDR3 covers 15 residues. Germline-derived CDR1 and CDR2 are GTSNPN and SVGIG (reference sequence).

Remarks on this clone: Here the CDR3 omits its conserved ending phenylalanine or tryptophan, so a read error is the likely source. The limits of the CDR3 on the DNA are not certain, so only TCRdb's listed CDR3 is given. The J gene is TRBJ2-7, the V gene TRBV20-1; the tabulated D call, TRBD1, remains unverified against the DNA. The length of the CDR3 is 10 amino acids, counting both ends. Germline-derived CDR1 and CDR2 are DFQATT and SNEGSKA (reference sequence). This CDR3 reads CSAKGQGLVL.

This clone is a singleton in its sample. The chain employs TRBV2 and TRBJ2-5; D is unclear. Germline values: CDR1 SNHLY, CDR2 FYNNEI. With 6 bases removed from V and 2 bases from J, the gap between germline ends came to 10 bases. The CDR3 is 13 amino acids. CDR3 in DNA: TGTGCCAGCAGCGACGACGTACAAGAGACCCAGTACTTC. Translation: CASSDDVQETQYF. Filled out from reference TRBV2 and TRBJ2-5, the complete variable domain reads EPEVTQTPSHQVTQMGQEVILRCVPISNHLYFYWYRQILGQKVEFLVSFYNNEISEKSEIFDDQFSVERPDGSNFTLKIRSTKLEDSAMYFCASSDDVQETQYFGPGTRLLVL.

The chain combines TRBV11-3 with TRBJ2-2; D may be TRBD2 (5 bases). V shed 0 bases and J shed 4 bases, with 9 bases lying between them. The V gene's germline CDR1 is SGHNT and CDR2 YENEEA. CDR3 length: 15 amino acids. The CDR3 protein is CASSLDRGITGELFF. CDR3 DNA sequence: TGTGCCAGCAGCTTAGACCGGGGAATCACCGGGGAGCTGTTTTTT.

This clone has at least ten counts. This rearrangement joins TRBV6-5 to TRBJ1-2, with 9 positions matching TRBD1. Looked up from germline, CDR1 is MNHEY and CDR2 is SVGAGI. There are 12 residues in the CDR3. V lost 5 bases to trimming and J lost 8 bases; unmatched junction nucleotides: 3. For the CDR3, the DNA is TGTGCCAGCAGTCGGACAGGGGTCGGCTACACCTTC. As protein: CASSRTGVGYTF.